This TCR beta chain comes out of a study of technical replicates of blood from a few donors. Per the germline V gene, CDR1 is SNHLY and CDR2 is FYNNEI. Deletions cut 4 bases from V and 1 base from J, with 10 bases between. CDR3 length equals 14 residues. This clone was detected only once. Produced via immunoSEQ multiplex PCR; TCRdb's table is partial and in-frame only. The sample lists nearly 90,000 clones; 85% to 95% were seen once. Sequencing was carried out using T cells isolated from PBMCs. The chain joins TRBV2 to TRBJ2-5, with D possibly being TRBD1 (5 bases). The clonotype was recovered from a human donor in good health. CDR3 sequence (DNA): TGTGCCAGCAGTGCTACAGGAAGCCAAGAGACCCAGTACTTC. The encoded protein is CASSATGSQETQYF. The full variable domain, in which reference TRBV2 and TRBJ2-5 provide the parts outside the CDR3, is EPEVTQTPSHQVTQMGQEVILRCVPISNHLYFYWYRQILGQKVEFLVSFYNNEISEKSEIFDDQFSVERPDGSNFTLKIRSTKLEDSAMYFCASSATGSQETQYFGPGTRLLVL.